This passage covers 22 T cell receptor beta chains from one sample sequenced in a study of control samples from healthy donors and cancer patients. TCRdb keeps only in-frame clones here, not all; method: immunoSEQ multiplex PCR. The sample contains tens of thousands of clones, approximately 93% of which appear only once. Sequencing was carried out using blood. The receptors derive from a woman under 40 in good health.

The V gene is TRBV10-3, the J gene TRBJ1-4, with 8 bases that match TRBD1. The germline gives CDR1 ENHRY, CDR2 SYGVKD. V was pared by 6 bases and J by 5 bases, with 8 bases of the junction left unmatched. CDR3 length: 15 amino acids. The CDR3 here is CAIRRGTGGNEKLFF. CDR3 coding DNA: TGTGCCATCAGACGCGGGACAGGTGGGAATGAAAAACTGTTTTTT.

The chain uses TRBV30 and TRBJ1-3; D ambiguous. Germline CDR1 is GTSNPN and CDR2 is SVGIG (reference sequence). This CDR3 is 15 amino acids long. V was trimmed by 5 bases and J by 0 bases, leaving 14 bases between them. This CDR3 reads CAWGNRLYSGNTIYF. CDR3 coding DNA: TGTGCCTGGGGCAATAGACTGTACTCTGGAAACACCATATATTTT.

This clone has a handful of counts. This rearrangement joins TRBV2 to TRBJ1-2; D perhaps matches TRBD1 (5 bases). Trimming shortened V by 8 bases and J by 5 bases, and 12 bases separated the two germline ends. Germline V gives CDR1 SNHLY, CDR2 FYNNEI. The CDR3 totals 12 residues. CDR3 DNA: TGTGCCAGCCTAGGGACTTCGTATGGCTACACCTTC. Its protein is CASLGTSYGYTF.

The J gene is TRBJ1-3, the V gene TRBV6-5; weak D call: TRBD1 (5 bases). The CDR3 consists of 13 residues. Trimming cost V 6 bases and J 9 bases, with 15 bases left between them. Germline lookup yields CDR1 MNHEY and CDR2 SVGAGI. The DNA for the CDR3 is TGTGCCAGCAGCGATCAGGGTACGGTCACCATATATTTT. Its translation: CASSDQGTVTIYF.

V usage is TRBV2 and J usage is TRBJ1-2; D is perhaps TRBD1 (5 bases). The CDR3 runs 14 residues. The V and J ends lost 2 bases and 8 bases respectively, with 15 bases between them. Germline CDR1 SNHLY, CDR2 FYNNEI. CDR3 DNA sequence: TGTGCCAGCAGTGAAACCAACAGGCTCACGGGCTACACCTTC. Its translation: CASSETNRLTGYTF. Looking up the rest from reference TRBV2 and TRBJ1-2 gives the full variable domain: EPEVTQTPSHQVTQMGQEVILRCVPISNHLYFYWYRQILGQKVEFLVSFYNNEISEKSEIFDDQFSVERPDGSNFTLKIRSTKLEDSAMYFCASSETNRLTGYTFGSGTRLTVV.

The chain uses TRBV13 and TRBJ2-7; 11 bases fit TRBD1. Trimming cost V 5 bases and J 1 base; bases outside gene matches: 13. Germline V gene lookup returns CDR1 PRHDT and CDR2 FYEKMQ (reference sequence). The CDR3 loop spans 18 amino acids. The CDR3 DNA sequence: TGTGCCAGCAGCCCCACACCCTCCGGGACAGGGGGATCCTACGAGCAGTACTTC. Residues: CASSPTPSGTGGSYEQYF.

CDR3: CASSIGSYNEQFF. The DNA of the CDR3 is TGCGCCAGCAGTATTGGTTCCTACAATGAGCAGTTCTTC. The chain is built from TRBV10-2 and TRBJ2-1, with unresolved D. The CDR3 consists of 13 residues. Trimming took off 5 bases at V and 1 base at J, with 6 bases between the two ends. CDR1 and CDR2 (germline): WSHSY, SAAADI.

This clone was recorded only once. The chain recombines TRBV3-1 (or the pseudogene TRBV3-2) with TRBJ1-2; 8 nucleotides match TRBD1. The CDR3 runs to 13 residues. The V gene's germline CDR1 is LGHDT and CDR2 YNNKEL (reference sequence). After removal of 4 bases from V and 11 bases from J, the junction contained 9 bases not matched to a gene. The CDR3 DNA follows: TGTGCCAGCAGCCCGGGACAGGAGTTCTGGTACACCTTC. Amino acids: CASSPGQEFWYTF.

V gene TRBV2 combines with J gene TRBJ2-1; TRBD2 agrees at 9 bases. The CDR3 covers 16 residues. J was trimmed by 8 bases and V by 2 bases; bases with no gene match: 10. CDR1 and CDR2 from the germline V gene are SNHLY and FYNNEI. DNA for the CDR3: TGTGCCAGCAGTGAAACTAGCGGGTTAATACTCGATGAGCAGTTCTTC. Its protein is CASSETSGLILDEQFF.

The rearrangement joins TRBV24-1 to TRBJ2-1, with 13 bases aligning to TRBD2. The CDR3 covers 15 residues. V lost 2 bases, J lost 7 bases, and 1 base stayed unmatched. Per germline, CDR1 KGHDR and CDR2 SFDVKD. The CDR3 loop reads CATSDWTSGSNEQFF. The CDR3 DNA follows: TGTGCCACCAGTGATTGGACTAGCGGGAGTAATGAGCAGTTCTTC.

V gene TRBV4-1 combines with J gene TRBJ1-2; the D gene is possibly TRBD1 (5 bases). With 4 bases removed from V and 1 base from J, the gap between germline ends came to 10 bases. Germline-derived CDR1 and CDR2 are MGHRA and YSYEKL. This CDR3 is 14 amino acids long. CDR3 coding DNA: TGCGCCAGCAGCCTCGGGGGTAGTAACTATGGCTACACCTTC. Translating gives CASSLGGSNYGYTF.

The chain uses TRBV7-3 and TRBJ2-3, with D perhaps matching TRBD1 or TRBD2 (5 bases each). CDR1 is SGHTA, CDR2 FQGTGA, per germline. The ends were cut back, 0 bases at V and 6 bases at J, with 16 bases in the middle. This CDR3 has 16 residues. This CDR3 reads CASSLTGDPRFDTQYF. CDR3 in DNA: TGTGCCAGCAGCTTAACAGGGGACCCTCGGTTTGATACGCAGTATTTT.

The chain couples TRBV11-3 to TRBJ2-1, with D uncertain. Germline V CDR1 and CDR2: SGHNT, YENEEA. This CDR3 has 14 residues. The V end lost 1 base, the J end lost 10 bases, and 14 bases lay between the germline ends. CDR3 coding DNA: TGTGCCAGCAGCTTAGTTGTTTCGGCAAGCGAGCAGTTCTTC. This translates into CASSLVVSASEQFF.

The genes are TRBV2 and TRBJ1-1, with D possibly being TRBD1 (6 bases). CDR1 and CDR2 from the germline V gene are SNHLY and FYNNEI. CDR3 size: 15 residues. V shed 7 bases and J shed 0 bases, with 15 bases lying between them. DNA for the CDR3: TGTGCCAGCAACCTTCAGGGGACCTTGAACACTGAAGCTTTCTTT. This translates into CASNLQGTLNTEAFF.

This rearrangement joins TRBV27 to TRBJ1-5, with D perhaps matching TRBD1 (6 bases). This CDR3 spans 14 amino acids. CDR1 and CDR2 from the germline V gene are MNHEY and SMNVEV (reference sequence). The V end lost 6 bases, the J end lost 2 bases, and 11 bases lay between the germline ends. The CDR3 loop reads CASRAGVGNQPQHF. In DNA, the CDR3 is TGTGCCAGCAGGGCAGGGGTGGGCAATCAGCCCCAGCATTTT.

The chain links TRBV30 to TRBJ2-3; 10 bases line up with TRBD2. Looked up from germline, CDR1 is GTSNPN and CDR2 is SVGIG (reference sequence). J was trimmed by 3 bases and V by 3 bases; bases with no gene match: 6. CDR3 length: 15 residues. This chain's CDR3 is CAWRASGGGTDTQYF. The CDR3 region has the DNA TGTGCCTGGAGGGCTAGCGGGGGAGGGACAGATACGCAGTATTTT.

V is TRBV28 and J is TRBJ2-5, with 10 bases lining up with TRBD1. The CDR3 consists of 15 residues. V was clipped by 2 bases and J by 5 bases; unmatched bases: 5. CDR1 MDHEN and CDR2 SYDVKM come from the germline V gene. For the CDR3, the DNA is TGTGCCAGCAGTTTACGGACAGGGGGGATGGAGACCCAGTACTTC. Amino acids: CASSLRTGGMETQYF.

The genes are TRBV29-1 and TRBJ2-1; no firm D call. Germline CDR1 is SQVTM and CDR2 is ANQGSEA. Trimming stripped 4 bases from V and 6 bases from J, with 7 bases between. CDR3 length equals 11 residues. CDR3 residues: CSVAISNEQFF. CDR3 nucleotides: TGCAGCGTTGCGATCAGCAATGAGCAGTTCTTC.

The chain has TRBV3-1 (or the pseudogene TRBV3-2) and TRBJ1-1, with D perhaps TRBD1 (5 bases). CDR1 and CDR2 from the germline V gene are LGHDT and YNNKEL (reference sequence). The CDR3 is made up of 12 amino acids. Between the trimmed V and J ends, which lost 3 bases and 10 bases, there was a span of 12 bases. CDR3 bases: TGTGCCAGCAGCCAGGGGGGTCGGGCAGCTTTCTTT. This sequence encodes CASSQGGRAAFF.

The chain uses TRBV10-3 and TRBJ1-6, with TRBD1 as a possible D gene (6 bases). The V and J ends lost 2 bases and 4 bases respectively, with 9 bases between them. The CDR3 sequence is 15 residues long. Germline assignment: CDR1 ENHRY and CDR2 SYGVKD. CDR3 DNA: TGTGCCATCAGTGAGGAACAGGGTTATAATTCACCCCTCCACTTT. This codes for CAISEEQGYNSPLHF.

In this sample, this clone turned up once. The CDR3, as DNA: TGTGCCAGCAGCTTAACAGCAGGACACAGCACAGATACGCAGTATTTT. This codes for CASSLTAGHSTDTQYF. The V and J genes are TRBV7-3 and TRBJ2-3; possibly TRBD1 for D (5 bases). Trimming removed 0 bases at V and 0 bases at J, with 10 bases between. This CDR3 has 16 amino acids. Germline CDR1 reads SGHTA; CDR2 reads FQGTGA. Full variable domain (rest looked up from reference TRBV7-3 and TRBJ2-3): GAGVSQTPSNKVTEKGKYVELRCDPISGHTALYWYRQSLGQGPEFLIYFQGTGAADDSGLPNDRFFAVRPEGSVSTLKIQRTERGDSAVYLCASSLTAGHSTDTQYFGPGTRLTVL.

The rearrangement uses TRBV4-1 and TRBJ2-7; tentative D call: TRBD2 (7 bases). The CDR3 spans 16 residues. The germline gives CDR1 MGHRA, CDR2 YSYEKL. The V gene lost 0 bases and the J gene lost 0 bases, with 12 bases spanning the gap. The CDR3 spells CASSQEEGGSSYEQYF. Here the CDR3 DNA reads TGCGCCAGCAGCCAAGAGGAGGGGGGGAGCTCCTACGAGCAGTACTTC.